This TCR beta chain emerged from a study of blood T cell repertoires in COVID-19. Study background: Acute and convalescent COVID-19 specimens originated in the United States, Italy and Spain. T cells, B-cell-depleted T cells, or PBMCs provided the cDNA or gDNA that served as material.

Study processing details: Reference gene primer amplification yielded estimated nucleated cell counts. This table comes from immunoSEQ multiplex PCR, and its TCRdb copy is limited to in-frame clones, with some not included. V, J and clone size are taken as reported in that table, and D and trimming were inferred from the DNA itself. Here the sample spans around 160,000 clones, 89% being singletons. Germline V gene lookup returns CDR1 SEHNR and CDR2 FQNEAQ (reference sequence). CDR3 length: 15 residues. V was clipped by 5 bases and J by 8 bases; unmatched bases: 8. The clonotype originates from a man aged 55 to 69 with acute or convalescent COVID-19. The chain has TRBV7-9 and TRBJ1-6; 8 bases are a match to TRBD1. Sample: peripheral blood. DNA of the CDR3: TGTGCCAGCAGCAATAAGGGACAGGCTGATTCACCCCTCCACTTT. Amino acid sequence: CASSNKGQADSPLHF.